This passage covers 2 T cell receptor beta chains from one sample sequenced in a study of T cells and Merkel cell carcinoma outcomes. Assay used: immunoSEQ multiplex PCR; TCRdb lists only in-frame clones, some missing. This table holds about 2,000 clones, about 92% found once. What was sequenced was tumor tissue from Merkel cell carcinoma. All receptors come from a human donor with Merkel cell carcinoma.

The rearrangement links TRBV2 to TRBJ1-3, with a possible D match to TRBD1 (6 bases). V was pared by 6 bases and J by 4 bases, with 25 bases between. The CDR3 loop spans 18 amino acids. Germline values: CDR1 SNHLY, CDR2 FYNNEI. The chain's CDR3 is CASSFGQRWGNVGNTIYF. CDR3 nucleotide sequence: TGTGCCAGCAGCTTCGGACAGCGCTGGGGGAATGTGGGAAACACCATATATTTT.

V and J are TRBV4-2 and TRBJ2-3; 8 nucleotides agree with TRBD2. The length of the CDR3 is 19 residues. Trimming took 0 bases from V and 0 from J; bases not matched to a gene: 11. Germline V gene data show CDR1 as LGHNA and CDR2 as YNFKEQ. The chain's CDR3 is CASSQDARRGGSSTDTQYF. The CDR3 DNA follows: TGTGCCAGCAGCCAAGACGCCCGACGGGGGGGGAGTAGCACAGATACGCAGTATTTT.